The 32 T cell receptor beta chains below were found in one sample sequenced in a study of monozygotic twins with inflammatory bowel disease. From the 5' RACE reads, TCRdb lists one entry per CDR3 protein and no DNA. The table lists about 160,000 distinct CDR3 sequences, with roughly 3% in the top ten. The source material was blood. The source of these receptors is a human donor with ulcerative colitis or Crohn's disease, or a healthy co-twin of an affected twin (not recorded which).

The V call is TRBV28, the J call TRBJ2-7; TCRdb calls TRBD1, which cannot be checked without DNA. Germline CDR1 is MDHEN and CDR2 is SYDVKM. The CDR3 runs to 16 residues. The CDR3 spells CASSLGLGRERNEQYF.

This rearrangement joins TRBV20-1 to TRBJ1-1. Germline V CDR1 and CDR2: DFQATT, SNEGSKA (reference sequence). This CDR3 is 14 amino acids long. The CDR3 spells CSARVGPLNTEAFF.

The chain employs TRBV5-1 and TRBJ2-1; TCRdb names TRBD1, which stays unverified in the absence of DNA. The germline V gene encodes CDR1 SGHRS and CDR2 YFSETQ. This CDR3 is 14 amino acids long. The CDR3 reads CASSPRTTYNEQFF.

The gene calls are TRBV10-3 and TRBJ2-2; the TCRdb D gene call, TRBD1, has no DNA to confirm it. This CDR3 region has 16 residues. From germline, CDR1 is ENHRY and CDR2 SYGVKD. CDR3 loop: CAISDTLGQSTGELFF.

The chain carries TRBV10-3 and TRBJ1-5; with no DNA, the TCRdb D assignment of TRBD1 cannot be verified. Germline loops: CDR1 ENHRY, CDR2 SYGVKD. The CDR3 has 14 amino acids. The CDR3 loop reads CAISLTGRNQPQHF.

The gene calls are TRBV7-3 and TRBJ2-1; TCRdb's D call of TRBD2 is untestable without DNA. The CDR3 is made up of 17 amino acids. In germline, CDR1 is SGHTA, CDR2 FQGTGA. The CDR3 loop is CASSLRSGWTSYNEQFF.

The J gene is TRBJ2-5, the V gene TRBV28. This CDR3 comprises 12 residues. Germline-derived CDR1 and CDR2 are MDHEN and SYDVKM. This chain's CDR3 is CASSLAAETQYF.

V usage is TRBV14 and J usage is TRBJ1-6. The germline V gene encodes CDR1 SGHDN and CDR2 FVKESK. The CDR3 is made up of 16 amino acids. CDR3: CASSQDNSVYNSPLHF.

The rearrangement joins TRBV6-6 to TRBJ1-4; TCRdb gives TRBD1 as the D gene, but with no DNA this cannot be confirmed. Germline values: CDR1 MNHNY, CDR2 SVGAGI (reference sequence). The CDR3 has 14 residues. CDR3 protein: CASSPAGTNEKLFF.

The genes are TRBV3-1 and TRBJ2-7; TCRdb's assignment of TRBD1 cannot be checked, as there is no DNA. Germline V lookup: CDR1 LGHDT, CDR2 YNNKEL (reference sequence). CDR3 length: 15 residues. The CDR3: CASSQRDSLSYEQYF.

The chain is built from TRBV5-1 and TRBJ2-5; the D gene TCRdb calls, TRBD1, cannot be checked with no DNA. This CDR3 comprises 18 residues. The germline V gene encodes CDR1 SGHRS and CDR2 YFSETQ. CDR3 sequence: CASSLGPAGGIFQETQYF.

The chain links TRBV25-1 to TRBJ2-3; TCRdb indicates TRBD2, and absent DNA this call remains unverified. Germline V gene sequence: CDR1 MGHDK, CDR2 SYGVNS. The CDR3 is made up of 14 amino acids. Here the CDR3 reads CASVGGISTDTQYF.

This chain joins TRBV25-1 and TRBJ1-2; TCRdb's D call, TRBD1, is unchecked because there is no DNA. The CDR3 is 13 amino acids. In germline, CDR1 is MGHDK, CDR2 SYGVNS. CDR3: CASRGQENYGYTF.

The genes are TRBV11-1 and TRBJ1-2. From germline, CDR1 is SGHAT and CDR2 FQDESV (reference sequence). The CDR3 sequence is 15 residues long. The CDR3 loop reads CASSLSVTDNYGYTF.

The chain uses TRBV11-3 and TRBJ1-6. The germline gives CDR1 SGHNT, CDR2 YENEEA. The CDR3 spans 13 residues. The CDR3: CASSLDQVSPLHF.

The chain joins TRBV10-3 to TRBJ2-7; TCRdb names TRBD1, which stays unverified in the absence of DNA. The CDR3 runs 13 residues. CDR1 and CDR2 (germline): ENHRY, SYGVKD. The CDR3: CAVSSGGLYEQYF.

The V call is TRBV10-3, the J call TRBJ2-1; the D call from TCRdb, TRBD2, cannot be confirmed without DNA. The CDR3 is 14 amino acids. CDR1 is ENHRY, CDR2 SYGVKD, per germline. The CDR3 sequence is CAISGSSGSHEQFF.

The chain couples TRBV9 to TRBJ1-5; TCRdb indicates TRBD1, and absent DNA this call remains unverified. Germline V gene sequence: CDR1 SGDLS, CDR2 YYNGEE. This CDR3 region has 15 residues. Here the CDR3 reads CASSASGSANQPQHF.

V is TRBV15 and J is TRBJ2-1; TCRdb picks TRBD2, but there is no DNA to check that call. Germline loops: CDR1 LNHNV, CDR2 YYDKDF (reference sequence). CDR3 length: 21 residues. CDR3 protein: CATSREHPGLAGGGTYIEQFF.

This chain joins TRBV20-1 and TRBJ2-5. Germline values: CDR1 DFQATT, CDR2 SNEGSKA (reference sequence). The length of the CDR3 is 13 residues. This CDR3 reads CSARGPRLETQYF.

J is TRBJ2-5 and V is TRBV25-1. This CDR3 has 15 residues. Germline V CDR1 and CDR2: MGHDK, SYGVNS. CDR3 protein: CASSEYGRYQETQYF. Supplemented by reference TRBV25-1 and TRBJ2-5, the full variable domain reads EADIYQTPRYLVIGTGKKITLECSQTMGHDKMYWYQQDPGMELHLIHYSYGVNSTEKGDLSSESTVSRIRTEHFPLTLESARPSHTSQYLCASSEYGRYQETQYFGPGTRLLVL.

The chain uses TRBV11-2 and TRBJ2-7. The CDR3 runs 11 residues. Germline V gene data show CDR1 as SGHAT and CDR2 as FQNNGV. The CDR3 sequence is CASSEGTEQYF.

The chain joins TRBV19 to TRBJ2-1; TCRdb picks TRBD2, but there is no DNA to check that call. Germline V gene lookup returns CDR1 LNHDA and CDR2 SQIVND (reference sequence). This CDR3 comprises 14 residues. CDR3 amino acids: CASSTREGPDEQFF.

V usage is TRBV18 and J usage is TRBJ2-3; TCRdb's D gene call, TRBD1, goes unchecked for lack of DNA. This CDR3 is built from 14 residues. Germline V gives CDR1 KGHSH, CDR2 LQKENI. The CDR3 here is CASSPRQNTDTQYF.

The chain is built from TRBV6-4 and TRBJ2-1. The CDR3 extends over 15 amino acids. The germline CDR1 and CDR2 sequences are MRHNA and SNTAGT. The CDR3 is CASSDSNRELNEQFF.

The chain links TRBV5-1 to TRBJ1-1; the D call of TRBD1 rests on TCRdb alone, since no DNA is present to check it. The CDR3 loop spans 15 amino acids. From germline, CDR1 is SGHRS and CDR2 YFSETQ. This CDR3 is CASSSSTGGRTEAFF. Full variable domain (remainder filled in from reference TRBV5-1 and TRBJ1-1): KAGVTQTPRYLIKTRGQQVTLSCSPISGHRSVSWYQQTPGQGLQFLFEYFSETQRNKGNFPGRFSGRQFSNSRSEMNVSTLELGDSALYLCASSSSTGGRTEAFFGQGTRLTVV.

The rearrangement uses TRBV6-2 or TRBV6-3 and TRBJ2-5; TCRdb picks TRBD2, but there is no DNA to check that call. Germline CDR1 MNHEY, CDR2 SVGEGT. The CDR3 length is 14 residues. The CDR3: CASSAVSGQKTQYF.

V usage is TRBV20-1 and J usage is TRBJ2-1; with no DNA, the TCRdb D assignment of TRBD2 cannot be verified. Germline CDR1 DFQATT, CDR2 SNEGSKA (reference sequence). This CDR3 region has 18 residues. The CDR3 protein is CSARSLGGGSLPYNEQFF.

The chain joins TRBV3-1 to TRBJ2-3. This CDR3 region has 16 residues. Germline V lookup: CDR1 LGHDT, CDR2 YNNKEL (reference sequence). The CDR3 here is CASSLQGIWTTDTQYF.

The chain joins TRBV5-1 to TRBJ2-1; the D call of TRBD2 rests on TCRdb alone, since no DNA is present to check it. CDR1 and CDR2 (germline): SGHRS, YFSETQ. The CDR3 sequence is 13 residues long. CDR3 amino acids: CASSFGPPDEQFF.

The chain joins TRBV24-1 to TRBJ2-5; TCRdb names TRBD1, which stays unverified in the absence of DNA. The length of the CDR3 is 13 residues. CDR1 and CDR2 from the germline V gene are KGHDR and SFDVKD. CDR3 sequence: CATCSGSLKTQYF.

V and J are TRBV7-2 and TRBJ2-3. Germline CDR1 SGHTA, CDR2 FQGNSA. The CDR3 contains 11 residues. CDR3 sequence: CASSNRDTQYF.